This T cell receptor beta chain was observed in a study of blood T cell repertoires in COVID-19. Measured with immunoSEQ multiplex PCR; TCRdb has only the in-frame clones, and not every one. Of approximately 50,000 clones listed, about 81% are singletons. This clone has more than one count but fewer than ten. There are 19 residues in the CDR3. The junction had 13 bases not matched to a gene; V was cut back by 5 bases and J by 1 base. Germline V lookup: CDR1 SEHNR, CDR2 FQNEAQ (reference sequence). Sequences were obtained from peripheral blood. This receptor was taken from an elderly woman with COVID-19, enrolled during active disease. The chain couples TRBV7-9 to TRBJ2-1, with 11 bases fitting TRBD2. The CDR3 sequence: CASSPRETTSGSSYNEQFF. CDR3 in DNA: TGTGCCAGCAGCCCCAGGGAGACTACTAGCGGGAGTTCCTACAATGAGCAGTTCTTC.